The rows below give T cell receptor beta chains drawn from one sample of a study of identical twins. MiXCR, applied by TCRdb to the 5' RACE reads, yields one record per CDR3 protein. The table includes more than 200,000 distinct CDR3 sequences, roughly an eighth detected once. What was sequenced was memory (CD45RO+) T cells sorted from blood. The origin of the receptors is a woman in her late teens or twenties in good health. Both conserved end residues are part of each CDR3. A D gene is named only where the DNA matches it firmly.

CDR3 protein: CASSLASTGDPYEQYF
V gene: TRBV5-5
CDR3 length: 16
J gene: TRBJ2-7
D gene: TRBD1

CDR3 protein: CAIHVETQYF
V gene: TRBV25-1
CDR3 length: 10
J gene: TRBJ2-5
D gene: .

CDR3 protein: CASSRSPGTGELFF
V gene: TRBV3-1
CDR3 length: 14
J gene: TRBJ2-2
D gene: .

CDR3 protein: CASRGEEYGYTF
V gene: TRBV7-3
CDR3 length: 12
J gene: TRBJ1-2
D gene: .

CDR3 protein: CAIKGTSGRTAINSYNEQFF
V gene: TRBV10-3
CDR3 length: 20
J gene: TRBJ2-1
D gene: TRBD2

CDR3 protein: CASSSRLAGPGELFF
V gene: TRBV7-2
CDR3 length: 15
J gene: TRBJ2-2
D gene: TRBD2

CDR3 protein: CASSGDGTEAFF
V gene: TRBV5-1
CDR3 length: 12
J gene: TRBJ1-1
D gene: .

CDR3 protein: CASSLYRGNSGITDTQYF
V gene: TRBV27
CDR3 length: 18
J gene: TRBJ2-3
D gene: .

CDR3 protein: CSATGSAGSHGYTF
V gene: TRBV20-1
CDR3 length: 14
J gene: TRBJ1-2
D gene: .

CDR3 protein: CASSAAGTSGREQYF
V gene: TRBV9
CDR3 length: 15
J gene: TRBJ2-7
D gene: TRBD2

CDR3 protein: CASSLDHALAGDGEQFF
V gene: TRBV11-2
CDR3 length: 17
J gene: TRBJ2-1
D gene: TRBD2

CDR3 protein: CASGEDLEYEQYF
V gene: TRBV4-1
CDR3 length: 13
J gene: TRBJ2-7
D gene: .

CDR3 protein: CASSGWTYNEQFF
V gene: TRBV5-1
CDR3 length: 13
J gene: TRBJ2-1
D gene: .

CDR3 protein: CAISRGQGAVYEQYF
V gene: TRBV10-3
CDR3 length: 15
J gene: TRBJ2-7
D gene: TRBD1

CDR3 protein: CAISSRDREKYF
V gene: TRBV10-3
CDR3 length: 12
J gene: TRBJ2-3
D gene: TRBD1

CDR3 protein: CASSLVASGGSTQYF
V gene: TRBV7-2
CDR3 length: 15
J gene: TRBJ2-5
D gene: TRBD2

CDR3 protein: CASSYLVTGPRNTEAFF
V gene: TRBV6-5
CDR3 length: 17
J gene: TRBJ1-1
D gene: .

CDR3 protein: CASSSDWSYGYTF
V gene: TRBV18
CDR3 length: 13
J gene: TRBJ1-2
D gene: .

CDR3 protein: CASSLSHGGSNQPQHF
V gene: TRBV27
CDR3 length: 16
J gene: TRBJ1-5
D gene: .

CDR3 protein: CSARDLSGRYNEQFF
V gene: TRBV20-1
CDR3 length: 15
J gene: TRBJ2-1
D gene: .

CDR3 protein: CASSQFREGANYGYTF
V gene: TRBV3-1
CDR3 length: 16
J gene: TRBJ1-2
D gene: TRBD1

CDR3 protein: CASSLWTGELNNEQFF
V gene: TRBV12-3/TRBV12-4
CDR3 length: 16
J gene: TRBJ2-1
D gene: TRBD1

CDR3 protein: CASSGLDRTRLQFF
V gene: TRBV7-9
CDR3 length: 14
J gene: TRBJ2-1
D gene: TRBD1

CDR3 protein: CASGERQGISSIYNEQFF
V gene: TRBV12-3/TRBV12-4
CDR3 length: 18
J gene: TRBJ2-1
D gene: TRBD1

CDR3 protein: CATSRDPYKDSYEQYF
V gene: TRBV15
CDR3 length: 16
J gene: TRBJ2-7
D gene: .

CDR3 protein: CASNPPRGSYNEQFF
V gene: TRBV2
CDR3 length: 15
J gene: TRBJ2-1
D gene: .

CDR3 protein: CASSDELTKVDYEQFF
V gene: TRBV2
CDR3 length: 16
J gene: TRBJ2-1
D gene: .

CDR3 protein: CASTPGTGLEQYF
V gene: TRBV11-1
CDR3 length: 13
J gene: TRBJ2-7
D gene: .

CDR3 protein: CASRRRTSGGETQYF
V gene: TRBV6-1
CDR3 length: 15
J gene: TRBJ2-5
D gene: TRBD2

CDR3 protein: CAWSGDSYSNQPQHF
V gene: TRBV30
CDR3 length: 15
J gene: TRBJ1-5
D gene: TRBD1

CDR3 protein: CASSLGSGGTFNEQFF
V gene: TRBV7-2
CDR3 length: 16
J gene: TRBJ2-1
D gene: .

CDR3 protein: CASSPVTGWNYGYTF
V gene: TRBV5-6
CDR3 length: 15
J gene: TRBJ1-2
D gene: TRBD1

CDR3 protein: CASSPGQSPGPQHF
V gene: TRBV18
CDR3 length: 14
J gene: TRBJ1-5
D gene: TRBD1

CDR3 protein: CASAPQRYYGYTF
V gene: TRBV6-1
CDR3 length: 13
J gene: TRBJ1-2
D gene: .

CDR3 protein: CASSYSRGTDTQYF
V gene: TRBV6-5
CDR3 length: 14
J gene: TRBJ2-3
D gene: .

CDR3 protein: CSARGRGAYNEQFF
V gene: TRBV20-1
CDR3 length: 14
J gene: TRBJ2-1
D gene: .

CDR3 protein: CASSLGNIRGNEQFF
V gene: TRBV7-3
CDR3 length: 15
J gene: TRBJ2-1
D gene: .

CDR3 protein: CSAQGTEDTQYF
V gene: TRBV20-1
CDR3 length: 12
J gene: TRBJ2-3
D gene: TRBD1

CDR3 protein: CSASSGFSNQPQHF
V gene: TRBV20-1
CDR3 length: 14
J gene: TRBJ1-5
D gene: .

CDR3 protein: CSASRLALYNEQFF
V gene: TRBV20-1
CDR3 length: 14
J gene: TRBJ2-1
D gene: .

CDR3 protein: CSARDGREGTDTQYF
V gene: TRBV20-1
CDR3 length: 15
J gene: TRBJ2-3
D gene: .

CDR3 protein: CASSQQGAHEQYF
V gene: TRBV5-1
CDR3 length: 13
J gene: TRBJ2-7
D gene: TRBD1

CDR3 protein: CASRGTGMGPEAFF
V gene: TRBV6-2/TRBV6-3
CDR3 length: 14
J gene: TRBJ1-1
D gene: .

CDR3 protein: CASSQGGSLGEQYF
V gene: TRBV3-1
CDR3 length: 14
J gene: TRBJ2-7
D gene: .

CDR3 protein: CASSPDRSNQPQHF
V gene: TRBV12-3/TRBV12-4
CDR3 length: 14
J gene: TRBJ1-5
D gene: .

CDR3 protein: CASSYGGGLAKNIQYF
V gene: TRBV6-2/TRBV6-3
CDR3 length: 16
J gene: TRBJ2-4
D gene: .

CDR3 protein: CSVSGQGVFEAFF
V gene: TRBV29-1
CDR3 length: 13
J gene: TRBJ1-1
D gene: TRBD1

CDR3 protein: CAISEGFTLAGELFF
V gene: TRBV10-3
CDR3 length: 15
J gene: TRBJ2-2
D gene: .

CDR3 protein: CSARDVTGLLSYEQYF
V gene: TRBV20-1
CDR3 length: 16
J gene: TRBJ2-7
D gene: .